Each of the 5 T cell receptor beta chains below was sequenced from the same sample in a study of shared clonotypes between healthy human individuals. Naive CD8 cells were CD45RO-negative, positively selected for CCR7, excluding terminally differentiated effector memory CD45RA+ cells. Only in-frame clones appear in the TCRdb table, and some are missing; sequencing was by immunoSEQ multiplex PCR. The sample shows around 1.9 million clones, about 94% of them seen only once. Sequencing was done on a sample of naive CD8+ T cells from PBMCs. These TCRs come from a man in his late teens or twenties in good health. Some clones in this sample may be carry-over from other donors' samples.

With regard to this clone: This CDR3 is also generated by other DNA sequences in the sample. The V and J genes are TRBV11-2 and TRBJ2-7; no firm D call. The CDR3 totals 13 residues. Germline V CDR1 and CDR2: SGHAT, FQNNGV. Trimming took off 3 bases at V and 3 bases at J, with 9 bases between the two ends. CDR3 bases: TGTGCCAGCAGCTTCGGGCCTAGCTACGAGCAGTACTTC. Translation: CASSFGPSYEQYF.

The V call is TRBV28, the J call TRBJ2-5; the D gene is possibly TRBD2 (6 bases). The CDR3 has 20 residues. Looked up from germline, CDR1 is MDHEN and CDR2 is SYDVKM. V gave up 2 bases and J gave up 1 base, with 26 bases separating them. In DNA, the CDR3 is TGTGCCAGCAGTTTAATGATTGGGGAGTTTGCGGAGGGACGCCAAGAGACCCAGTACTTC. This codes for CASSLMIGEFAEGRQETQYF. Full variable domain (rest looked up from reference TRBV28 and TRBJ2-5): DVKVTQSSRYLVKRTGEKVFLECVQDMDHENMFWYRQDPGLGLRLIYFSYDVKMKEKGDIPEGYSVSREKKERFSLILESASTNQTSMYLCASSLMIGEFAEGRQETQYFGPGTRLLVL.

Concerning this clone: The sample holds other DNA sequences that translate to the same CDR3. The chain links TRBV27 to TRBJ1-1, with D perhaps TRBD1 (5 bases). Germline loops: CDR1 MNHEY, CDR2 SMNVEV (reference sequence). This CDR3 is 14 amino acids long. The V end lost 5 bases, the J end lost 1 base, and 11 bases lay between the germline ends. The CDR3: CASSPLGGNTEAFF. The DNA for the CDR3 is TGTGCCAGCAGTCCCTTGGGGGGGAACACTGAAGCTTTCTTT.

V is TRBV11-1 and J is TRBJ2-7; D remains ambiguous. The germline gives CDR1 SGHAT, CDR2 FQDESV (reference sequence). The CDR3 loop spans 12 amino acids. V shed 5 bases and J shed 3 bases, with 8 bases lying between them. CDR3 sequence: CASSAPGYEQYF. CDR3 in DNA: TGTGCCAGCAGCGCGCCCGGCTACGAGCAGTACTTC.

This clone was seen a single time. V and J are TRBV28 and TRBJ2-2; D is possibly TRBD1 or TRBD2 (6 bases each). This CDR3 region has 17 residues. Trimming took 3 bases from V and 1 from J, leaving 15 bases between them. Per the germline V gene, CDR1 is MDHEN and CDR2 is SYDVKM. CDR3 protein: CASSFAGMTGNTGELFF. The CDR3 region has the DNA TGTGCCAGCAGTTTTGCGGGGATGACAGGGAACACCGGGGAGCTGTTTTTT.